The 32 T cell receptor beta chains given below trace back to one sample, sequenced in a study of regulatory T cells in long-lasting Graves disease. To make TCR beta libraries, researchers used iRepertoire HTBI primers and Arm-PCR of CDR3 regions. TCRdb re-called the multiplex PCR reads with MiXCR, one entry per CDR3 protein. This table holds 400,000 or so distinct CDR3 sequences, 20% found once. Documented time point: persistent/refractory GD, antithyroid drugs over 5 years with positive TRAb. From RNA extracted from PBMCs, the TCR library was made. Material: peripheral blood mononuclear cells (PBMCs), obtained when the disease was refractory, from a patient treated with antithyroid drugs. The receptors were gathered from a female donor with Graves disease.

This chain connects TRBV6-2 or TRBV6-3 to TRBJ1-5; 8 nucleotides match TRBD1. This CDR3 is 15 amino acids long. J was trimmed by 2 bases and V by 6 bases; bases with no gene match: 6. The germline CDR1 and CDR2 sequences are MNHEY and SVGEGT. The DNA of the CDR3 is TGTGCCAGCAGCCGCGGACAGGGAGGCAATCAGCCCCAGCATTTT. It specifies CASSRGQGGNQPQHF.

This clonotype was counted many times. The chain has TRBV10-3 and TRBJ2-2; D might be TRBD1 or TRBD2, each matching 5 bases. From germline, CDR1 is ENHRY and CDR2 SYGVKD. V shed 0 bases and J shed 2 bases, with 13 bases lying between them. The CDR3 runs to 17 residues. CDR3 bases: TGTGCCATCAGTGAGTCGATCGCAGGGAGAAACACCGGGGAGCTGTTTTTT. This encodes CAISESIAGRNTGELFF.

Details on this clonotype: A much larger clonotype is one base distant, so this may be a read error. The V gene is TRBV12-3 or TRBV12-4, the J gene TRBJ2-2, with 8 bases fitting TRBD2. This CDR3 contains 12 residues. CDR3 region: CASTGRGGVLFF. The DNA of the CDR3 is TGTGCCAGCACCGGGAGGGGCGGGGTGCTGTTTTTT.

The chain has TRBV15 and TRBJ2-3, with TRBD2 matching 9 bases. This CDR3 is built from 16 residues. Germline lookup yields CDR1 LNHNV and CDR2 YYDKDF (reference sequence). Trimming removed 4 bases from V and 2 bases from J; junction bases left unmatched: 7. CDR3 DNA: TGTGCCACCAGCATATCTAGCGGGATGGCCACAGATACGCAGTATTTT. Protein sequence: CATSISSGMATDTQYF.

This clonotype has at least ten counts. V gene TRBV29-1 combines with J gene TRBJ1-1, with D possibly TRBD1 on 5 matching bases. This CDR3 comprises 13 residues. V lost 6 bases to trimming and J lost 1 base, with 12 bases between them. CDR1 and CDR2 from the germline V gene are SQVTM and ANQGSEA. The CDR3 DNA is TGCAGCGTCCACTCGACAGCGAACACTGAAGCTTTCTTT. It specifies CSVHSTANTEAFF.

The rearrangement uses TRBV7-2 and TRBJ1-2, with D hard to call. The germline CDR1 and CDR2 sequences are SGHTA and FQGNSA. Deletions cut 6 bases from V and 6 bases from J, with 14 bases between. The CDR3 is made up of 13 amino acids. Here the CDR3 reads CASRPRNLDGYTF. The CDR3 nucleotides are TGTGCCAGCAGGCCTAGGAACCTGGATGGCTACACCTTC. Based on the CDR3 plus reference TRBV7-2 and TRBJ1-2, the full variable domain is GAGVSQSPSNKVTEKGKDVELRCDPISGHTALYWYRQSLGQGLEFLIYFQGNSAPDKSGLPSDRFSAERTGGSVSTLTIQRTQQEDSAVYLCASRPRNLDGYTFGSGTRLTVV.

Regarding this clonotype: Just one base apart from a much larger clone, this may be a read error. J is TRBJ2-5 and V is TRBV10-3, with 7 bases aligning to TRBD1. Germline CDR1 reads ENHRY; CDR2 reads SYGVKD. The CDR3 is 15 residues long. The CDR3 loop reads CAISVGDSDKEAQYF. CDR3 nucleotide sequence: TGTGCCATCAGTGTGGGGGACAGCGATAAAGAGGCCCAGTACTTC.

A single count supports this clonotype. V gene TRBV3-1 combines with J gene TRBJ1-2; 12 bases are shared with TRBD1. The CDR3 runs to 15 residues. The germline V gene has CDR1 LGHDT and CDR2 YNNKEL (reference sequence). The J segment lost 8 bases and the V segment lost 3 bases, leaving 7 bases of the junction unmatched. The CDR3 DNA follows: TGTGCCAGCAGCCAGAGGGGACAGGGGGCGCGAGGCTACACCTTC. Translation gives CASSQRGQGARGYTF.

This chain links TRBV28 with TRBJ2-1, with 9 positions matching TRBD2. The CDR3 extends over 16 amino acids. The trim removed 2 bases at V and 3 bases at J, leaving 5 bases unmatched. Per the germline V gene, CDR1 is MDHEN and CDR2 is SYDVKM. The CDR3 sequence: CASSLVASGNYNEQFF. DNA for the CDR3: TGTGCCAGCAGTTTAGTAGCTAGCGGGAACTACAATGAGCAGTTCTTC.

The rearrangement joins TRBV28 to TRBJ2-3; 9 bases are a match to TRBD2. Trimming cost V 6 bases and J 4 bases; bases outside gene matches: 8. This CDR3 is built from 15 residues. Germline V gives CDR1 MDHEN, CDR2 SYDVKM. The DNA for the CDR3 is TGTGCCAGCAGCAGTAGCGGGAGTGGGTCAGATACGCAGTATTTT. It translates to CASSSSGSGSDTQYF. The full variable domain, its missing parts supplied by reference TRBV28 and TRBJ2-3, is DVKVTQSSRYLVKRTGEKVFLECVQDMDHENMFWYRQDPGLGLRLIYFSYDVKMKEKGDIPEGYSVSREKKERFSLILESASTNQTSMYLCASSSSGSGSDTQYFGPGTRLTVL.

The CDR3 DNA sequence: TGTGCCACACGAAACGCGGGAAACACCGGGGAGCTGTTTTTT. Amino acids: CATRNAGNTGELFF. The V call is TRBV14, the J call TRBJ2-2; a weak D match, TRBD2 (6 bases). Germline V gene data show CDR1 as SGHDN and CDR2 as FVKESK. The CDR3 extends over 14 amino acids. The germline V and J ends were trimmed by 10 bases and 2 bases, with 14 bases remaining between them.

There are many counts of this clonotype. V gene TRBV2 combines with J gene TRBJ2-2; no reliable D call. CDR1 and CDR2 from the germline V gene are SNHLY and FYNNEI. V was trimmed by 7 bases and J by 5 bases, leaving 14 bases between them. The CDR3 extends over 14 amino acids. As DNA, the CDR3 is TGTGCCAGCAATAAGGACCGGGTGACCGGGGAGCTGTTTTTT. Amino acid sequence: CASNKDRVTGELFF.

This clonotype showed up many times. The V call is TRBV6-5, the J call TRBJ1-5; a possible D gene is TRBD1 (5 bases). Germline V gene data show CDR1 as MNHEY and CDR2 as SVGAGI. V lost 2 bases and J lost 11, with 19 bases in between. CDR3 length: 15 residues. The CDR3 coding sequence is TGTGCCAGCAGTTACAATCCCGGGACGTTAAAGACCCAGCATTTT. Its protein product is CASSYNPGTLKTQHF.

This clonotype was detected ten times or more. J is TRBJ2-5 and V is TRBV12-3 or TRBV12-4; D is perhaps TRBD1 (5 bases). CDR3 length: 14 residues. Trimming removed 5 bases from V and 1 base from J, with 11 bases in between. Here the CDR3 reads CASSLTVTQETQYF. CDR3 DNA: TGTGCCAGCAGTCTGACAGTGACCCAAGAGACCCAGTACTTC.

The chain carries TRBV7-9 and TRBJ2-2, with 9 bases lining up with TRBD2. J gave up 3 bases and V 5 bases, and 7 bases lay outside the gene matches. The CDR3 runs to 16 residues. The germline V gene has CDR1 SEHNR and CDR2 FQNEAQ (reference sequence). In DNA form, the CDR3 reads TGTGCCAGCAGCCCTAGCGGGACCAAGCACACCGGGGAGCTGTTTTTT. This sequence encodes CASSPSGTKHTGELFF. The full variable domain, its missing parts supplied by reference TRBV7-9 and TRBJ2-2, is DTGVSQNPRHKITKRGQNVTFRCDPISEHNRLYWYRQTLGQGPEFLTYFQNEAQLEKSRLLSDRFSAERPKGSFSTLEIQRTEQGDSAMYLCASSPSGTKHTGELFFGEGSRLTVL.

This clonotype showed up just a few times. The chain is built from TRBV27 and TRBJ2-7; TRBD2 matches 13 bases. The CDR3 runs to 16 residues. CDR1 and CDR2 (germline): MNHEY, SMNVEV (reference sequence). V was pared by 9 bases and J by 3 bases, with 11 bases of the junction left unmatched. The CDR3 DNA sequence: TGTGCCAGTAAGACTAGCGGGAGGTCGATGGGCTACGAGCAGTACTTC. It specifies CASKTSGRSMGYEQYF.

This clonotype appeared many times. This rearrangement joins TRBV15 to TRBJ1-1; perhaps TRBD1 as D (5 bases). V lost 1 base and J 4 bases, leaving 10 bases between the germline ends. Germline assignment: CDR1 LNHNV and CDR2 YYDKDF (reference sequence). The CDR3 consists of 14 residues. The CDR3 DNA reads TGTGCCACCAGCAGAGCCCAGGGAGGCACTGAAGCTTTCTTT. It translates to CATSRAQGGTEAFF.

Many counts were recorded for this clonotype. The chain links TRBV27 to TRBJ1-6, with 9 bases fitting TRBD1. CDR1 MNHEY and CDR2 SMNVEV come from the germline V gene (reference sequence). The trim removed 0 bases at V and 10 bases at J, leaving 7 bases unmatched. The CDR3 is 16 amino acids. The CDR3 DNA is TGTGCCAGCAGTTTATCAGCCGGGACAGGGACATCACCCCTCCACTTT. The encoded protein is CASSLSAGTGTSPLHF.

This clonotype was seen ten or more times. CDR3 nucleotides: TGTGCCACCAGCACCTTCGGGGCGGGACAGGGACGAAAAGAGACCCAGTACTTC. Its protein is CATSTFGAGQGRKETQYF. The gene calls are TRBV15 and TRBJ2-5; TRBD1 agrees at 9 bases. Germline V gene sequence: CDR1 LNHNV, CDR2 YYDKDF (reference sequence). The J segment lost 3 bases and the V segment lost 4 bases, leaving 15 bases of the junction unmatched. This CDR3 has 18 residues.

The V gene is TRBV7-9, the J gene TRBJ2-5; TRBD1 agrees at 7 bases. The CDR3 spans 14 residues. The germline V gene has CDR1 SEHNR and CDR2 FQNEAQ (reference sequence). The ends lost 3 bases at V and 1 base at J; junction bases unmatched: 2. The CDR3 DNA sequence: TGTGCCAGCAGCTTCGGACAGGTCCAAGAGACCCAGTACTTC. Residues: CASSFGQVQETQYF.

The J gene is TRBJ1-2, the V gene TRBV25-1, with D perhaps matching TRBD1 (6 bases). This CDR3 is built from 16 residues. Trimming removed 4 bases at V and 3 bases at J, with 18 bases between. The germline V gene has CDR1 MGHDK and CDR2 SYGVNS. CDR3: CASSAHSGTNDYGYTF. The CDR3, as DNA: TGTGCCAGCAGTGCACATTCCGGGACAAACGACTATGGCTACACCTTC.

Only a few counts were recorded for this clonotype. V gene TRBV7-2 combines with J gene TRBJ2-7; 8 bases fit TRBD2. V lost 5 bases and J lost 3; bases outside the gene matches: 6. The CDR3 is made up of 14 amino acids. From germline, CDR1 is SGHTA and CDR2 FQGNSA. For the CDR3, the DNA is TGTGCCAGCAGCCTCGGGGGGGTCCTCTACGAGCAGTACTTC. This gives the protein CASSLGGVLYEQYF.

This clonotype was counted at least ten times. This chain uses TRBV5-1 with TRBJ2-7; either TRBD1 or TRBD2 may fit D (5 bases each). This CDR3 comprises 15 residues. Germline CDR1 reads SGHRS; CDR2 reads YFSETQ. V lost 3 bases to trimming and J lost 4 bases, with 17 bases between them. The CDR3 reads CASSSLGVAPYEQYF. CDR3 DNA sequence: TGCGCCAGCAGCTCCTTAGGGGTAGCGCCGTACGAGCAGTACTTC.

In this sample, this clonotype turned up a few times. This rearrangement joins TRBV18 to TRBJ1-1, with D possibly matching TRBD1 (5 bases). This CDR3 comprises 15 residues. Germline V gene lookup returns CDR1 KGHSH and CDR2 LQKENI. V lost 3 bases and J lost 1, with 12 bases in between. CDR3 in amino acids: CASSPGTSWNTEAFF. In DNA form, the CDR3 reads TGTGCCAGCTCACCCGGGACCTCTTGGAACACTGAAGCTTTCTTT. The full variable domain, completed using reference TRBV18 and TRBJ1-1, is NAGVMQNPRHLVRRRGQEARLRCSPMKGHSHVYWYRQLPEEGLKFMVYLQKENIIDESGMPKERFSAEFPKEGPSILRIQQVVRGDSAAYFCASSPGTSWNTEAFFGQGTRLTVV.

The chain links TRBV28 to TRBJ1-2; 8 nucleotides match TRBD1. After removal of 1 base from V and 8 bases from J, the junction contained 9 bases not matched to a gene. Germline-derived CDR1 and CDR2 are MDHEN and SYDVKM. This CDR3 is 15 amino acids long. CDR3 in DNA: TGTGCCAGCAGTTTATCGTCCGACAGGGGCTGGGGCTACACCTTC. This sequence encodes CASSLSSDRGWGYTF.

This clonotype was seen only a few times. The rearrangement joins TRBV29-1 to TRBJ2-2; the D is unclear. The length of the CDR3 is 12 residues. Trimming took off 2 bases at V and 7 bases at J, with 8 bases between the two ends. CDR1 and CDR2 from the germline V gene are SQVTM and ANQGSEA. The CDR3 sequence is CSVELRYGELFF. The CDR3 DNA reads TGCAGCGTTGAATTACGGTACGGGGAGCTGTTTTTT.

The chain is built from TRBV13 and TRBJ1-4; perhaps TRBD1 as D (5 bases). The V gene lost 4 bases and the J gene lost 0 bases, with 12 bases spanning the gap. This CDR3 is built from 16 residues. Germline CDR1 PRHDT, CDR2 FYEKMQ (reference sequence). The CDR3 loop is CASSWTGGATNEKLFF. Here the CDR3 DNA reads TGTGCCAGCAGCTGGACTGGGGGAGCAACTAATGAAAAACTGTTTTTT.

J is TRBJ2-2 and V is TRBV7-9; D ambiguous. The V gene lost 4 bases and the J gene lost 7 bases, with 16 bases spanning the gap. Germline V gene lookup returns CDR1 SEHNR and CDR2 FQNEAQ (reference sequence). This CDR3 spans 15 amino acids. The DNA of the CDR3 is TGTGCCAGCAGCTCCCCCCCCTGGCAGGACGGGGAGCTGTTTTTT. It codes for CASSSPPWQDGELFF.

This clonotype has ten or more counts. In nucleotides, the CDR3 is TGTGCCAGCAGTCCTCGGGGGGAGCGGGAGATGAAGACCCAGTACTTC. This translates into CASSPRGEREMKTQYF. The chain recombines TRBV6-1 with TRBJ2-5, with 8 bases aligning to TRBD2. CDR3 length: 16 residues. Looked up from germline, CDR1 is MNHNS and CDR2 is SASEGT. V trimming: 5 bases; J trimming: 6 bases; junction bases outside the gene matches: 14.

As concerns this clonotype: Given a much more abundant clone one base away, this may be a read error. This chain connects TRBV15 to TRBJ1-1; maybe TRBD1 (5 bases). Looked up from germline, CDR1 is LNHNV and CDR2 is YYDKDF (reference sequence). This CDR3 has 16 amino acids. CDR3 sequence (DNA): TGTGCCACCAGCAGAGATCGAAGGGGAGCGAACACTGAAGATTTCTTT. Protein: CATSRDRRGANTEDFF.

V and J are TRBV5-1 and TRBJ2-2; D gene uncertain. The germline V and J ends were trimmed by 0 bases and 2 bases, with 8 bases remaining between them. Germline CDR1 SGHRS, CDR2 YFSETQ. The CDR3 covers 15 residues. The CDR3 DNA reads TGCGCCAGCAGCTTGGCCTACAAAAACACCGGGGAGCTGTTTTTT. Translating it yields CASSLAYKNTGELFF.

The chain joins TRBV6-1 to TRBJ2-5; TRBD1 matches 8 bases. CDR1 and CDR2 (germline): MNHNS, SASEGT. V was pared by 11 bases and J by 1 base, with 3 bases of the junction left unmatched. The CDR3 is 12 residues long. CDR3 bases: TGTGCCGGCGGGACAGGCCAAGAGACCCAGTACTTC. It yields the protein CAGGTGQETQYF.